This T cell receptor (beta chain) was retrieved from a study of T-cell reconstitution after alpha-beta-depleted transplantation in children. Notes on the study in general: After one year, T-cell counts and TCRbeta diversity mostly came from new T cells.

This clonotype has just a few counts. Antigen specificity is unknown. J was trimmed by 5 bases and V by 1 base; bases with no gene match: 5. The CDR3 spans 15 residues. In germline, CDR1 is SGHVS, CDR2 FNYEAQ. This sample's TCRbeta library carried unique molecular identifier barcodes. TCRdb re-derived calls from the PCR reads in MiXCR, one entry per CDR3 protein. The repertoire holds about 290,000 distinct CDR3 sequences, with just over 7.5% as singletons. This receptor was taken from a female patient aged 2-9 years who had a stem cell transplant for Fanconi anemia, so the T cells may come from the graft donor. The sample here was peripheral blood, taken 360 days after TCRalphabeta/CD19-depleted stem cell transplant. This chain connects TRBV7-6 to TRBJ1-1; 9 bases match TRBD1. CDR3 in DNA: TGTGCCAGCAGCTTAGGGGCCGGGACAGGGACTGAAGCTTTCTTT. It codes for CASSLGAGTGTEAFF.